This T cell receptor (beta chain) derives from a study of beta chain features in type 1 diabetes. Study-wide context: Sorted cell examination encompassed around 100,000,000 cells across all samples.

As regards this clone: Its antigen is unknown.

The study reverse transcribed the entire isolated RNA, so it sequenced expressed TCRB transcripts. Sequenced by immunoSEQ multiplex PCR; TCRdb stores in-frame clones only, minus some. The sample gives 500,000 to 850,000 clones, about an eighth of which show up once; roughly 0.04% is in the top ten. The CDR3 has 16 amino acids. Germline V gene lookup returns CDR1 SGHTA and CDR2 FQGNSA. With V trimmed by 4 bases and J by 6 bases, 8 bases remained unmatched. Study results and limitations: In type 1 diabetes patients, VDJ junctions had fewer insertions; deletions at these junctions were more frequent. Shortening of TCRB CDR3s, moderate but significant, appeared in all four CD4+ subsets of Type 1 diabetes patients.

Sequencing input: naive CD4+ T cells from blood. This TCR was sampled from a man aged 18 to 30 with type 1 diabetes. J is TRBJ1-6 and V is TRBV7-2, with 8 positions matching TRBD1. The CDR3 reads CASSSRLTGANSPLHF. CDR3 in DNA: TGTGCCAGCAGCTCTCGTTTGACAGGGGCTAATTCACCCCTCCACTTT.